This T cell receptor (beta chain) came from a study of T cell repertoires in cytomegalovirus infection. Study context: Indications came from public TCR beta signatures; they pointed to CMV infection and to a matching HLA type. General study points: Cumulative frequency (of public TCR beta family members) identified carriers of CMV plus the relevant HLA. Clonotype analysis showed dominance of the ex vivo response by HLA-C-restricted CMV-specific TCR beta clonotypes.

Trimming at V came to 5 bases and at J to 7 bases, leaving 5 bases not matched to a gene. The germline CDR1 and CDR2 sequences are SGHVS and FQNEAQ. This CDR3 has 14 amino acids. TCRdb fed the reads into MiXCR, producing one record per CDR3 protein. The data hold nearly 650,000 distinct CDR3 sequences, with 24% observed a single time. The table lists this clonotype with many counts. Its matching antigen is unknown. This chain uses TRBV7-8 with TRBJ1-5; 10 nucleotides match TRBD1. This clonotype originated in a human donor in good health (CMV status not recorded). Some clones in this sample may be carry-over from other donors' samples. Sequencing input: CD8+ T cells from PBMCs. The CDR3 nucleotides read TGTGCCAGCAGCCCTGACAGGGGGCACCAGCCCCAGCATTTT. It is translated as CASSPDRGHQPQHF.